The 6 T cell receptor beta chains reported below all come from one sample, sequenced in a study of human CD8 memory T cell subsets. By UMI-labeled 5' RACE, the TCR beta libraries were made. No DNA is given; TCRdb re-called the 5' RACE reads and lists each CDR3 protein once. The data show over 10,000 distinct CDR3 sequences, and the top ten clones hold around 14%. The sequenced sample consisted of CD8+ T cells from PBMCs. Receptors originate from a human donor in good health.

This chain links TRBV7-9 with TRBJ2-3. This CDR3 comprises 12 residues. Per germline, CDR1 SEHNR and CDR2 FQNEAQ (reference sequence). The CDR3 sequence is CASRWLGDTQYF.

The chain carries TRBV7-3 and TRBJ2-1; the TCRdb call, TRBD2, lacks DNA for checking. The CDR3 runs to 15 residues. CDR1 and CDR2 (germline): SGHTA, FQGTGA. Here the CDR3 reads CASSLTVAEHNEQFF. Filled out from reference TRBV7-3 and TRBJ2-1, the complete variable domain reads GAGVSQTPSNKVTEKGKYVELRCDPISGHTALYWYRQSLGQGPEFLIYFQGTGAADDSGLPNDRFFAVRPEGSVSTLKIQRTERGDSAVYLCASSLTVAEHNEQFFGPGTRLTVL.

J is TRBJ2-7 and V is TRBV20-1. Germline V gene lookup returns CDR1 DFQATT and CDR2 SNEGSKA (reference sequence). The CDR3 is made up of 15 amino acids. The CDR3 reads CSARTSSGTSYEQYF.

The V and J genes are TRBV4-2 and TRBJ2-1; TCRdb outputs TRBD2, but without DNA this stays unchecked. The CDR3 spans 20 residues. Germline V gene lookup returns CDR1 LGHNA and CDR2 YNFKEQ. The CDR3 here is CASSPSSSTSGGGLYNEQFF.

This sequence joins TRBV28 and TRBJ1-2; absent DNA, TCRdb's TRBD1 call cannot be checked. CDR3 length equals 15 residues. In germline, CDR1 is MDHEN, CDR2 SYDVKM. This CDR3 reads CASSAPFGTPYGYTF.

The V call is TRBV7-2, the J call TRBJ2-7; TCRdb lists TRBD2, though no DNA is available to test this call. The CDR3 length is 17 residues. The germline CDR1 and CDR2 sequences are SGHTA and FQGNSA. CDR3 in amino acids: CASSLSGLAAPGPEQYF. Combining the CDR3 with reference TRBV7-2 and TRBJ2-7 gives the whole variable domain GAGVSQSPSNKVTEKGKDVELRCDPISGHTALYWYRQSLGQGLEFLIYFQGNSAPDKSGLPSDRFSAERTGGSVSTLTIQRTQQEDSAVYLCASSLSGLAAPGPEQYFGPGTRLTVT.